One and the same sample provided the 27 T cell receptor beta chains below, sequenced in a study of control samples from healthy donors and cancer patients. Clones were read by immunoSEQ multiplex PCR, and TCRdb kept only the in-frame ones, dropping some. The sample lists tens of thousands of clones; around four fifths were seen once. The sample taken for sequencing was blood. The source is a man aged 30 to 45 in good health.

The chain employs TRBV5-1 and TRBJ1-5; no clear D gene. This CDR3 has 13 residues. Trimming removed 4 bases at V and 1 base at J, with 6 bases between. Germline CDR1 reads SGHRS; CDR2 reads YFSETQ. The CDR3 DNA is TGCGCCAGCAGCCCTGACAGCAATCAGCCCCAGCATTTT. Amino acids: CASSPDSNQPQHF.

The chain carries TRBV7-8 and TRBJ2-6; weak D call: TRBD1 (6 bases). The germline V and J ends were trimmed by 2 bases and 1 base, with 6 bases remaining between them. Germline-derived CDR1 and CDR2 are SGHVS and FQNEAQ. The CDR3 loop spans 15 amino acids. The CDR3 coding sequence is TGTGCCAGCAGCTTAACAGGGTCTGGGGCCAACGTCCTGACTTTC. It specifies CASSLTGSGANVLTF.

This clone appeared a single time. V is TRBV30 and J is TRBJ1-4, with D unclear. The germline gives CDR1 GTSNPN, CDR2 SVGIG (reference sequence). This CDR3 is built from 13 residues. Trimming stripped 3 bases from V and 2 bases from J, with 7 bases between. The CDR3 nucleotides read TGTGCCTGGAGCCAAGGGACTAATGAAAAACTGTTTTTT. Translated, it gives CAWSQGTNEKLFF.

The CDR3 loop is CASRDRGILQTYGYTF. For the CDR3, the DNA is TGTGCCAGCAGGGACAGGGGCATCCTCCAGACTTATGGCTACACCTTC. The V call is TRBV28, the J call TRBJ1-2; 9 bases match TRBD1. The trim removed 6 bases at V and 5 bases at J, leaving 13 bases unmatched. The germline V gene encodes CDR1 MDHEN and CDR2 SYDVKM. The CDR3 has 16 residues.

The chain combines TRBV7-8 with TRBJ2-4; the D gene is possibly TRBD2 (6 bases). This CDR3 is built from 14 residues. The germline V gene encodes CDR1 SGHVS and CDR2 FQNEAQ. Trimming removed 1 base at V and 3 bases at J, with 7 bases between. The CDR3 DNA reads as TGTGCCAGCAGCTTAGAGGGAGGCAAAAACATTCAGTACTTC. Encoded protein: CASSLEGGKNIQYF.

V usage is TRBV19 and J usage is TRBJ1-2, with 10 bases identical to TRBD1. Germline trimming cut 8 bases from V and 8 bases from J; bases unmatched to any gene: 8. This CDR3 region has 13 residues. In germline, CDR1 is LNHDA, CDR2 SQIVND (reference sequence). The CDR3 nucleotides are TGTGCCAGTTCGCCGACAGGGGGCTGGGGCTACACCTTC. Its protein product is CASSPTGGWGYTF.

This clone was counted between two and nine times. The CDR3 bases are TGTGCCAGTAGTATCAGAGACGGTGGGGAAGCTTTCTTT. Its protein product is CASSIRDGGEAFF. The chain is built from TRBV19 and TRBJ1-1; no clear D. Trimming stripped 3 bases from V and 8 bases from J, with 13 bases between. The CDR3 is 13 amino acids. CDR1 is LNHDA and CDR2 is SQIVND in the germline V gene (reference sequence).

The chain uses TRBV11-2 and TRBJ2-3; unclear D gene. Trimming took 1 base from V and 5 from J, leaving 10 bases between them. Germline loops: CDR1 SGHAT, CDR2 FQNNGV. The CDR3 totals 14 residues. The CDR3 DNA is TGTGCCAGCAGCTTAGTGAGTGCATTAGATACGCAGTATTTT. It encodes CASSLVSALDTQYF.

The chain employs TRBV7-2 and TRBJ2-7; D ambiguous. Trimming took off 1 base at V and 5 bases at J, with 9 bases between the two ends. Germline CDR1 SGHTA, CDR2 FQGNSA. This CDR3 spans 13 amino acids. CDR3: CASSLGRRNEQYF. The CDR3 DNA is TGTGCCAGCAGCTTAGGGCGAAGGAACGAGCAGTACTTC.

This chain connects TRBV5-1 to TRBJ1-2; TRBD1 agrees at 8 bases. Unmatched junction bases numbered 3, after V lost 0 bases and J lost 2 bases. The CDR3 length is 15 residues. In germline, CDR1 is SGHRS, CDR2 YFSETQ. This chain's CDR3 is CASSLETGGNYGYTF. For the CDR3, the DNA is TGCGCCAGCAGCTTGGAAACAGGGGGGAACTATGGCTACACCTTC. The variable domain in full, with the rest retrieved from reference TRBV5-1 and TRBJ1-2, is KAGVTQTPRYLIKTRGQQVTLSCSPISGHRSVSWYQQTPGQGLQFLFEYFSETQRNKGNFPGRFSGRQFSNSRSEMNVSTLELGDSALYLCASSLETGGNYGYTFGSGTRLTVV.

J is TRBJ2-7 and V is TRBV28, with TRBD1 identical over 7 bases. The CDR3 extends over 15 amino acids. CDR1 is MDHEN, CDR2 SYDVKM, per germline. J lost 6 bases, V lost 6 bases, and 14 bases had no gene match. The CDR3 nucleotides are TGTGCCAGCAGGTCGGTGACAGGGAATAGTTTCGAGCAGTACTTC. Translated: CASRSVTGNSFEQYF.

The J gene is TRBJ1-6, the V gene TRBV13; the D is unclear. There are 14 residues in the CDR3. V was shortened by 5 bases and J by 0 bases, with 5 bases between the two germline ends. CDR1 is PRHDT, CDR2 FYEKMQ, per germline (reference sequence). CDR3 region: CASSQSSYNSPLHF. The CDR3 DNA reads TGTGCCAGCAGCCAGAGCTCCTATAATTCACCCCTCCACTTT.

This clone was seen only a few times. This rearrangement joins TRBV7-9 to TRBJ1-1; 9 nucleotides agree with TRBD1. V lost 5 bases, J lost 7 bases, and 5 bases stayed unmatched. The CDR3 has 13 residues. CDR1 and CDR2 (germline): SEHNR, FQNEAQ (reference sequence). The CDR3 DNA follows: TGTGCCAGCAGCGACGGGGGACAGGGTGAAGCTTTCTTT. It is translated as CASSDGGQGEAFF.

This chain links TRBV15 with TRBJ1-1, with 7 bases aligning to TRBD1. V was clipped by 2 bases and J by 10 bases; unmatched bases: 10. The germline V gene has CDR1 LNHNV and CDR2 YYDKDF (reference sequence). The CDR3 has 14 residues. The CDR3 DNA is TGTGCCACCAGCAGACACCAGGAGGGACAGTCAGCTTTCTTT. Residues: CATSRHQEGQSAFF.

The chain combines TRBV5-5 with TRBJ1-5, with D possibly TRBD1 on 6 matching bases. The ends were cut back, 1 base at V and 4 bases at J, with 9 bases in the middle. The CDR3 sequence is 14 residues long. Germline V gene data show CDR1 as SGHKS and CDR2 as YYEKEE (reference sequence). CDR3 in amino acids: CASSLTGRNQPQHF. CDR3 bases: TGTGCCAGCAGCTTGACAGGGAGGAATCAGCCCCAGCATTTT.

V gene TRBV19 combines with J gene TRBJ1-5, with a weak D call TRBD1 (5 bases). Germline-derived CDR1 and CDR2 are LNHDA and SQIVND (reference sequence). The CDR3 is 14 amino acids. With 7 bases removed from V and 2 bases from J, the gap between germline ends came to 12 bases. CDR3: CASNYRGGNQPQHF. DNA for the CDR3: TGTGCCAGTAATTATCGGGGGGGCAATCAGCCCCAGCATTTT. The full variable domain, rest sourced from reference TRBV19 and TRBJ1-5, is DGGITQSPKYLFRKEGQNVTLSCEQNLNHDAMYWYRQDPGQGLRLIYYSQIVNDFQKGDIAEGYSVSREKKESFPLTVTSAQKNPTAFYLCASNYRGGNQPQHFGDGTRLSIL.

The chain has TRBV5-6 and TRBJ2-2, with D perhaps matching TRBD1 (6 bases). Trimming removed 5 bases at V and 5 bases at J, with 16 bases between. CDR1 is SGHDT and CDR2 is YYEEEE in the germline V gene. The CDR3 has 15 amino acids. The CDR3 region is CASRRDRSLTGELFF. The CDR3 region has the DNA TGTGCCAGCAGACGCGACAGGTCGCTTACCGGGGAGCTGTTTTTT.

The CDR3 spells CATNDRVSGNTIYF. The CDR3 DNA reads as TGTGCCACCAACGACAGGGTCAGTGGAAACACCATATATTTT. The chain couples TRBV19 to TRBJ1-3; 7 bases align to TRBD1. Germline CDR1 and CDR2: LNHDA and SQIVND (reference sequence). This CDR3 is 14 amino acids long. V gave up 10 bases and J gave up 3 bases; unmatched junction bases: 9.

The rearrangement joins TRBV2 to TRBJ1-2; D is undetermined. The CDR3 length is 15 residues. V lost 6 bases, J lost 5 bases, and 19 bases lay in between. Germline CDR1 and CDR2: SNHLY and FYNNEI. The CDR3 DNA reads TGTGCCAGCAGGCCTCCCGGGCCAGAACTATATGGCTACACCTTC. Translated: CASRPPGPELYGYTF.

In its sample, this clone was seen once. The V gene is TRBV21-1, the J gene TRBJ1-3. TRBV21-1 is a recognized pseudogene. CDR3 length: 14 amino acids. The CDR3 reads CASSPGGLGNTIYF. The CDR3, as DNA: TGTGCCAGCAGCCCGGGGGGGTTGGGAAACACCATATATTTT.

This chain joins TRBV24-1 and TRBJ1-2, with a possible D match to TRBD1 (6 bases). This CDR3 comprises 13 residues. The germline CDR1 and CDR2 sequences are KGHDR and SFDVKD. The V gene lost 6 bases and the J gene lost 4 bases, with 11 bases spanning the gap. The chain's CDR3 is CATSQGRGYGYTF. The CDR3 DNA sequence: TGTGCCACCAGTCAAGGCAGGGGCTATGGCTACACCTTC.

This chain joins TRBV5-1 and TRBJ2-6; no clear D. This CDR3 is 16 amino acids long. CDR1 is SGHRS and CDR2 is YFSETQ in the germline V gene. V shed 0 bases and J shed 3 bases, with 10 bases lying between them. CDR3 sequence: CASSLGPSVGANVLTF. CDR3 DNA: TGCGCCAGCAGCTTGGGGCCAAGCGTTGGGGCCAACGTCCTGACTTTC.

This clone was picked up one time. The rearrangement links TRBV11-2 to TRBJ1-1; the match to TRBD1 covers 10 bases. This CDR3 comprises 14 residues. Germline CDR1 SGHAT, CDR2 FQNNGV. Trimming at V came to 5 bases and at J to 1 base, leaving 1 base not matched to a gene. CDR3 sequence reads: CASSRTGGNTEAFF. CDR3 nucleotide sequence: TGTGCCAGCAGCCGGACAGGGGGGAACACTGAAGCTTTCTTT.

V is TRBV27 and J is TRBJ2-3, with TRBD2 matching over 13 bases. CDR3 size: 17 residues. CDR1 and CDR2 from the germline V gene are MNHEY and SMNVEV (reference sequence). V lost 7 bases to trimming and J lost 3 bases; unmatched junction nucleotides: 10. The chain's CDR3 is CASTPIETSGGTDTQYF. Written as DNA, the CDR3 is TGTGCCAGCACTCCAATCGAGACTAGCGGGGGGACAGATACGCAGTATTTT.

This clone was recorded once. The rearrangement uses TRBV30 and TRBJ1-2; D not resolved. The CDR3 loop spans 12 amino acids. CDR1 is GTSNPN and CDR2 is SVGIG in the germline V gene (reference sequence). Trimming removed 1 base at V and 8 bases at J, with 11 bases between. The CDR3 loop is CAWSASLGGYTF. Written as DNA, the CDR3 is TGTGCCTGGAGTGCGAGCCTAGGGGGCTACACCTTC.

The chain uses TRBV27 and TRBJ1-1; D possibly corresponds to TRBD1 (5 bases). The CDR3 consists of 13 residues. With 7 bases removed from V and 0 bases from J, the gap between germline ends came to 9 bases. Germline loops: CDR1 MNHEY, CDR2 SMNVEV (reference sequence). CDR3 sequence: CASTGRMNTEAFF. The CDR3 DNA reads TGTGCCAGCACGGGACGGATGAACACTGAAGCTTTCTTT.

This clone was detected a few times. The J gene is TRBJ1-2, the V gene TRBV3-1 (or the pseudogene TRBV3-2); TRBD1 agrees at 11 bases. The CDR3 length is 16 residues. V shed 2 bases, J shed 4 bases, and the junction held 6 bases outside the gene matches. Looked up from germline, CDR1 is LGHDT and CDR2 is YNNKEL (reference sequence). The CDR3 sequence: CASSQLRTGGTYGYTF. CDR3 nucleotide sequence: TGTGCCAGCAGCCAACTGCGGACAGGGGGCACCTATGGCTACACCTTC.